Presented here are 32 T cell receptor beta chains from one specimen sequenced in a study of lymphopenia after photon versus proton radiotherapy. TCRdb's copy holds only in-frame clones and misses some; the assay was immunoSEQ multiplex PCR. The sample consists of roughly 32,000 clones, 94% of them appearing once. This specimen was peripheral blood, taken from a patient treated with photon-based radiotherapy. The source of these receptors is a woman aged 45-60 years with cholangiocarcinoma.

J is TRBJ1-2 and V is TRBV7-2; no clear D gene. CDR1 and CDR2 from the germline V gene are SGHTA and FQGNSA. The CDR3 length is 14 residues. Trimming cost V 4 bases and J 1 base, with 10 bases left between them. This CDR3 is CASSSPTGNYGYTF. Written as DNA, the CDR3 is TGTGCCAGCAGCTCGCCGACCGGTAACTATGGCTACACCTTC.

The count of this clone is one. The chain links TRBV19 to TRBJ1-1; a possible D gene is TRBD1 (6 bases). CDR1 is LNHDA, CDR2 SQIVND, per germline (reference sequence). V was cut by 4 bases and J by 1 base, with 7 bases left in between. The CDR3 has 13 amino acids. CDR3 residues: CASSKQGNTEAFF. CDR3 coding DNA: TGTGCCAGTAGTAAACAGGGGAACACTGAAGCTTTCTTT.

The chain joins TRBV5-1 to TRBJ1-2; 9 bases match TRBD1. From germline, CDR1 is SGHRS and CDR2 YFSETQ. This CDR3 has 12 residues. The V and J ends lost 6 bases and 8 bases, in that order; junction bases with no gene match: 5. The CDR3 coding sequence is TGCGCCAGCACATTGGGACAGGGCGGCTACACCTTC. Translation gives CASTLGQGGYTF.

V is TRBV27 and J is TRBJ1-5; tentatively, D is TRBD1 (5 bases). Per germline, CDR1 MNHEY and CDR2 SMNVEV (reference sequence). V was cut by 4 bases and J by 6 bases, with 16 bases left in between. This CDR3 has 15 residues. The CDR3 reads CASSSQEGRTQPQHF. The DNA of the CDR3 is TGTGCCAGCAGTTCACAGGAGGGACGAACTCAGCCCCAGCATTTT.

Points on this clone: One junction end disagrees with the germline gene, perhaps due to a read error. This chain links TRBV7-7 with TRBJ2-2; a weak D match, TRBD2 (5 bases). CDR3 length equals 14 residues. CDR1 and CDR2 from the germline V gene are SSHAT and FNYEAQ (reference sequence). This chain's CDR3 is CASSSGSNTGELFF. As DNA, the CDR3 is TGTGCTAGCAGCTCGGGATCGAACACCGGGGAGCTGTTTTTT.

J is TRBJ1-3 and V is TRBV18; 7 bases align to TRBD1. CDR1 is KGHSH, CDR2 LQKENI, per germline. There are 16 residues in the CDR3. Unmatched junction bases numbered 10, after V lost 4 bases and J lost 4 bases. The CDR3 DNA is TGTGCCAGCTCACAACCAACAGGGGCGAGAGGAAACACCATATATTTT. It translates to CASSQPTGARGNTIYF.

The chain uses TRBV7-7 and TRBJ2-7, with no clear D. Trimming took off 1 base at V and 3 bases at J, with 10 bases between the two ends. The CDR3 runs 14 residues. The germline V gene encodes CDR1 SSHAT and CDR2 FNYEAQ (reference sequence). The CDR3 sequence: CASSLGPTSYEQYF. The CDR3 nucleotides are TGTGCCAGCAGCTTAGGCCCCACAAGCTACGAGCAGTACTTC.

This chain joins TRBV11-2 and TRBJ1-6; maybe TRBD1 (6 bases). V dropped 3 bases and J dropped 9 bases, with 12 bases sitting between them. CDR1 is SGHAT and CDR2 is FQNNGV in the germline V gene. The CDR3 totals 14 residues. The CDR3 protein is CASSLPGASSPLHF. DNA of the CDR3: TGTGCCAGCAGCTTGCCAGGGGCGTCTTCACCCCTCCACTTT.

The chain recombines TRBV5-1 with TRBJ1-4; D gene unclear. Between the trimmed V and J ends, which lost 7 bases and 4 bases, there was a span of 14 bases. CDR1 and CDR2 (germline): SGHRS, YFSETQ. The CDR3 covers 14 residues. CDR3 loop: CASRMTGYNEKLFF. CDR3 DNA: TGCGCCAGCCGAATGACGGGGTATAATGAAAAACTGTTTTTT.

The gene calls are TRBV5-6 and TRBJ1-3; D is ambiguous. CDR1 is SGHDT, CDR2 YYEEEE, per germline. CDR3 length equals 16 residues. The V end lost 3 bases, the J end lost 0 bases, and 13 bases lay between the germline ends. The CDR3 region has the DNA TGTGCCAGCAGCTGGCCCGCGCAGGACTCTGGAAACACCATATATTTT. The encoded protein is CASSWPAQDSGNTIYF.

The chain combines TRBV30 with TRBJ1-3; no clear D. V was trimmed by 0 bases and J by 4 bases, leaving 13 bases between them. This CDR3 has 15 residues. Germline CDR1 is GTSNPN and CDR2 is SVGIG (reference sequence). CDR3 coding DNA: TGTGCCTGGAGTGTACGTGCGGGGTTCGGAAACACCATATATTTT. Translation gives CAWSVRAGFGNTIYF.

V usage is TRBV30 and J usage is TRBJ1-1; D is undetermined. V shed 3 bases and J shed 2 bases, with 13 bases lying between them. Germline V gives CDR1 GTSNPN, CDR2 SVGIG (reference sequence). The CDR3 is made up of 14 amino acids. CDR3 nucleotides: TGTGCCTGGAGCGCCGGACCGATTAACACTGAAGCTTTCTTT. Its protein is CAWSAGPINTEAFF. The full variable domain, with the rest looked up from reference TRBV30 and TRBJ1-1, is SQTIHQWPATLVQPVGSPLSLECTVEGTSNPNLYWYRQAAGRGLQLLFYSVGIGQISSEVPQNLSASRPQDRQFILSSKKLLLSDSGFYLCAWSAGPINTEAFFGQGTRLTVV.

The CDR3 region has the DNA TGCGCCAGCAGCCAAGGACAGGGGAAGTACACCGGGGAGCTGTTTTTT. This sequence encodes CASSQGQGKYTGELFF. This sequence joins TRBV4-1 and TRBJ2-2; 8 nucleotides agree with TRBD1. Looked up from germline, CDR1 is MGHRA and CDR2 is YSYEKL. V lost 1 base and J lost 3; bases outside the gene matches: 4. CDR3 length: 16 amino acids.

The count of this clone is one. This rearrangement joins TRBV11-3 to TRBJ2-1; D is undetermined. Per germline, CDR1 SGHNT and CDR2 YENEEA. V was pared by 0 bases and J by 6 bases, with 12 bases between. The CDR3 is 15 residues long. The CDR3 DNA reads TGTGCCAGCAGCTTAGACACGGCCGACGGCAATGAGCAGTTCTTC. The encoded protein is CASSLDTADGNEQFF.

The chain carries TRBV19 and TRBJ2-7; 7 bases match TRBD2. The CDR3 extends over 13 amino acids. V was clipped by 4 bases and J by 3 bases; unmatched bases: 3. Germline values: CDR1 LNHDA, CDR2 SQIVND (reference sequence). CDR3 sequence: CASSKRENYEQYF. DNA of the CDR3: TGTGCCAGTAGTAAGCGGGAAAACTACGAGCAGTACTTC.

The chain carries TRBV5-1 and TRBJ1-4; a possible D gene is TRBD1 (5 bases). Deletions cut 0 bases from V and 6 bases from J, with 9 bases between. Germline CDR1 reads SGHRS; CDR2 reads YFSETQ. The CDR3 is made up of 14 amino acids. CDR3 region: CASSLDRRDEKLFF. The CDR3 region has the DNA TGCGCCAGCAGCTTGGACAGGCGGGATGAAAAACTGTTTTTT.

The CDR3 spells CASSFRASGAAGELFF. DNA of the CDR3: TGCGCCAGCAGCTTTCGGGCTAGCGGGGCGGCCGGGGAGCTGTTTTTT. The V gene is TRBV5-1, the J gene TRBJ2-2, with 9 positions matching TRBD2. The germline CDR1 and CDR2 sequences are SGHRS and YFSETQ. The CDR3 has 16 residues. V was pared by 2 bases and J by 6 bases, with 8 bases of the junction left unmatched.

This chain connects TRBV6-1 to TRBJ1-4, with TRBD1 identical over 8 bases. CDR1 is MNHNS and CDR2 is SASEGT in the germline V gene. The CDR3 is 14 amino acids. The V and J ends lost 5 bases and 6 bases, in that order; junction bases with no gene match: 5. CDR3 DNA: TGTGCCAGCAGTAACCCCAGGGGGCATGAAAAACTGTTTTTT. It yields the protein CASSNPRGHEKLFF.

This chain uses TRBV27 with TRBJ1-6, with a possible D match to TRBD1 (6 bases). The CDR3 covers 15 residues. Trimming cost V 6 bases and J 4 bases, with 13 bases left between them. CDR1 and CDR2 (germline): MNHEY, SMNVEV (reference sequence). CDR3 in amino acids: CASRRQDLYNSPLHF. In nucleotides, the CDR3 is TGTGCCAGCAGGAGACAGGATTTATATAATTCACCCCTCCACTTT.

The chain links TRBV11-3 to TRBJ2-5, with a tentative D call TRBD2 (6 bases). Germline V gives CDR1 SGHNT, CDR2 YENEEA. The V gene lost 8 bases and the J gene lost 2 bases, with 12 bases spanning the gap. This CDR3 spans 13 amino acids. The CDR3 region is CASAGGMQETQYF. CDR3 DNA: TGTGCCAGCGCTGGGGGGATGCAAGAGACCCAGTACTTC.

The chain uses TRBV12-5 and TRBJ1-1; TRBD1 is a possible D gene (5 bases). Trimming took 2 bases from V and 6 from J, leaving 13 bases between them. The V gene's germline CDR1 is LGHNT and CDR2 FRNRAP. CDR3 length: 14 amino acids. The CDR3 DNA sequence: TGTGCTAGTGGTTTGCTTGGGGGTTTGGCTGAAGCTTTCTTT. It yields the protein CASGLLGGLAEAFF.

V gene TRBV30 combines with J gene TRBJ1-2; D perhaps matches TRBD1 (5 bases). The ends were cut back, 5 bases at V and 8 bases at J, with 21 bases in the middle. The CDR3 has 14 amino acids. CDR1 is GTSNPN and CDR2 is SVGIG in the germline V gene (reference sequence). CDR3 DNA sequence: TGTGCCTGGGCGCGGGATGGTACAGGTTACGGCTACACCTTC. It specifies CAWARDGTGYGYTF.

J is TRBJ1-2 and V is TRBV12-2; the table assigns TRBD1, which was not confirmed against the DNA. TRBV12-2 is assigned pseudogene status. The CDR3 totals 13 residues. CDR3 DNA sequence: TGTGCAAGTCGCTTAAACAGCTGCTATGGCTACACCTTC. It yields the protein CASRLNSCYGYTF.

This clone is a singleton in its sample. The rearrangement links TRBV19 to TRBJ1-2; D not certain. Trimming stripped 3 bases from V and 2 bases from J, with 13 bases between. Germline V gene data show CDR1 as LNHDA and CDR2 as SQIVND (reference sequence). The CDR3 consists of 15 residues. The CDR3 protein is CASSIQGNGNYGYTF. CDR3 coding DNA: TGTGCCAGTAGTATTCAAGGGAATGGGAACTATGGCTACACCTTC.

The chain uses TRBV10-3 and TRBJ1-5; no clear D. Trimming left V 2 bases short and J 6 bases short, with 17 bases between. The germline V gene has CDR1 ENHRY and CDR2 SYGVKD. There are 16 residues in the CDR3. CDR3 loop: CAISERGLVIGQPQHF. The CDR3 DNA follows: TGTGCCATCAGTGAGCGAGGCCTAGTCATAGGTCAGCCCCAGCATTTT.

This chain links TRBV7-2 with TRBJ2-2; no reliable D call. The germline CDR1 and CDR2 sequences are SGHTA and FQGNSA. Trimming shortened V by 1 base and J by 3 bases, and 21 bases separated the two germline ends. This CDR3 has 19 residues. The CDR3: CASSLGPLLGARDTGELFF. CDR3 bases: TGTGCCAGCAGCTTAGGCCCGTTGTTAGGCGCTCGGGACACCGGGGAGCTGTTTTTT.

The V gene is TRBV6-1, the J gene TRBJ1-1; no reliable D call. CDR1 and CDR2 (germline): MNHNS, SASEGT. The CDR3 runs to 13 residues. The ends were cut back, 6 bases at V and 2 bases at J, with 10 bases in the middle. This chain's CDR3 is CASRGGLNTEAFF. The DNA for the CDR3 is TGTGCCAGCAGAGGTGGACTCAACACTGAAGCTTTCTTT.

The rearrangement links TRBV6-1 to TRBJ1-1, with D maybe TRBD1 (6 bases). Germline CDR1 MNHNS, CDR2 SASEGT. The CDR3 is 14 amino acids. Trimming stripped 5 bases from V and 5 bases from J, with 15 bases between. CDR3 DNA: TGTGCCAGCAGTACCGGACAGAGAGGTACTGAAGCTTTCTTT. Translating gives CASSTGQRGTEAFF.

The gene calls are TRBV5-1 and TRBJ2-3, with a tentative D call TRBD2 (6 bases). CDR1 is SGHRS and CDR2 is YFSETQ in the germline V gene. The CDR3 contains 16 residues. V lost 3 bases, J lost 1 base, and 15 bases lay in between. The CDR3 sequence is CASSSRRGQGTDTQYF. Written as DNA, the CDR3 is TGCGCCAGCAGCTCCAGGCGGGGCCAAGGCACAGATACGCAGTATTTT.

Note on this clone: One end of the junction varies from germline; a read error may be responsible. V and J are TRBV14 and TRBJ1-2; 8 nucleotides line up with TRBD1. CDR1 SGHDN and CDR2 FVKESK come from the germline V gene. CDR3 length: 11 amino acids. CDR3 sequence reads: CASSLQDRVVF. The DNA for the CDR3 is TGTGCCAGCAGCCTTCAGGACAGGGTAGTCTTC.

The genes are TRBV28 and TRBJ2-7; D perhaps matches TRBD2 (6 bases). The V gene's germline CDR1 is MDHEN and CDR2 SYDVKM. The CDR3 length is 16 residues. V was cut by 6 bases and J by 6 bases, with 24 bases left in between. The CDR3 DNA is TGTGCCAGCAGACCAAGGCGGGGCGACCTTAGGGGCGAGCAGTACTTC. Encoded protein: CASRPRRGDLRGEQYF. Filled out from reference TRBV28 and TRBJ2-7, the complete variable domain reads DVKVTQSSRYLVKRTGEKVFLECVQDMDHENMFWYRQDPGLGLRLIYFSYDVKMKEKGDIPEGYSVSREKKERFSLILESASTNQTSMYLCASRPRRGDLRGEQYFGPGTRLTVT.

The chain combines TRBV19 with TRBJ1-1; D perhaps matches TRBD1 (5 bases). The V and J ends lost 1 base and 4 bases respectively, with 10 bases between them. The CDR3 has 14 residues. CDR1 and CDR2 from the germline V gene are LNHDA and SQIVND (reference sequence). In DNA form, the CDR3 reads TGTGCCAGTAGTATAGTGGCAGGGAGCACTGAAGCTTTCTTT. It translates to CASSIVAGSTEAFF. Combining the CDR3 with reference TRBV19 and TRBJ1-1 gives the whole variable domain DGGITQSPKYLFRKEGQNVTLSCEQNLNHDAMYWYRQDPGQGLRLIYYSQIVNDFQKGDIAEGYSVSREKKESFPLTVTSAQKNPTAFYLCASSIVAGSTEAFFGQGTRLTVV.